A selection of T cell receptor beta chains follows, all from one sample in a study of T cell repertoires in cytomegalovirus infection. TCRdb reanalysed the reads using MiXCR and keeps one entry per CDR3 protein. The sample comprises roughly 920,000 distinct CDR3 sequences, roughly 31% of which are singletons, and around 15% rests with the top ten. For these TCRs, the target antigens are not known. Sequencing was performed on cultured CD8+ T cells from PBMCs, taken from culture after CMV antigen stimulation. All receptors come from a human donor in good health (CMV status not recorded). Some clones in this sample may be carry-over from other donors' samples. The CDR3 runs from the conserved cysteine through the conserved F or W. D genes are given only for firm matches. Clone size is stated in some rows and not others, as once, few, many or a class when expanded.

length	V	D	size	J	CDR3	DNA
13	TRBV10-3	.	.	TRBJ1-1	CAISDTQNTEAFF	TGTGCCATCAGTGACACACAGAACACTGAAGCTTTCTTT
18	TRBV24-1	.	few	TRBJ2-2	CATSDSPLGTMGTGELFF	TGTGCCACCAGTGATTCTCCTCTCGGGACAATGGGAACCGGGGAGCTGTTTTTT
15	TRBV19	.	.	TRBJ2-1	CASSIARGFEIEQFF	TGTGCCAGTAGTATAGCGAGGGGATTCGAGATTGAGCAGTTCTTC
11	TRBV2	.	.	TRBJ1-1	CASLFGGLAFF	TGTGCCAGCTTGTTTGGGGGCCTTGCTTTCTTT
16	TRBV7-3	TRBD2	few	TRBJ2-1	CASSPLTGGPYNEQFF	TGTGCCAGCAGCCCCCTAACGGGGGGGCCTTACAATGAGCAGTTCTTC
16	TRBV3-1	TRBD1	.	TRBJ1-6	CASSLLDRGIGSPLHF	TGTGCCAGCAGCCTACTAGACAGGGGGATCGGTTCACCCCTCCACTTT
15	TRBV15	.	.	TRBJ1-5	CATSTGPKGDQPQHF	TGTGCCACCAGCACGGGTCCAAAAGGGGATCAGCCCCAGCATTTT
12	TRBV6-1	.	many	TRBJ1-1	CASSEGRTSTFF	TGTGCCAGCAGTGAAGGGCGGACCTCCACTTTCTTT
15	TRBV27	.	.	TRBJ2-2	CASSLSPTSSGELFF	TGTGCCAGCAGTTTATCCCCTACTAGTTCCGGGGAGCTGTTTTTT
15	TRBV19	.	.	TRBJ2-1	CASSTKGSSYNEQFF	TGTGCCAGTAGTACGAAGGGATCCTCCTACAATGAGCAGTTCTTC
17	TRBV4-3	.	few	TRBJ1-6	CASSQDEALSYNSPLHF	TGCGCCAGCAGCCAAGATGAGGCGTTATCCTATAATTCACCCCTCCACTTT
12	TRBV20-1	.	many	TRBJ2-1	CSAPGRHNEQFF	TGCAGTGCCCCGGGACGGCACAATGAGCAGTTCTTC
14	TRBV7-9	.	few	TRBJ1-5	CASSNPDSNQPQHF	TGTGCCAGCAGCAACCCAGATAGCAATCAGCCCCAGCATTTT
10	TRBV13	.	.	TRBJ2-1	CASSFKEQFF	TGTGCCAGCAGCTTTAAAGAGCAGTTCTTC
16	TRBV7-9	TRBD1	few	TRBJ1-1	CASSFTGTGSLAEAFF	TGTGCCAGCAGCTTCACCGGGACAGGGAGTTTGGCTGAAGCTTTCTTT
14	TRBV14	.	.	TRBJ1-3	CASSQQGSGNTIYF	TGTGCCAGCAGCCAACAGGGTTCAGGAAACACCATATATTTT
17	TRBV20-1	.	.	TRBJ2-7	CSARPYRDAPSSYEQYF	TGCAGTGCTAGACCTTATCGGGACGCCCCGAGCTCCTACGAGCAGTACTTC
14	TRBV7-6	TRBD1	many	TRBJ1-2	CASSGEGAGYGYTF	TGTGCCAGCAGCGGGGAGGGGGCGGGCTATGGCTACACCTTC
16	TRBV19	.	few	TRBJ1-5	CASTKRTAYSNQPQHF	TGTGCCAGTACTAAAAGGACAGCTTATAGCAATCAGCCCCAGCATTTT
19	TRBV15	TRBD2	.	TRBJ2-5	CATSRGLPGLAEGLETQYF	TGTGCCACCAGCAGAGGACTTCCGGGACTAGCGGAGGGGTTGGAGACCCAGTACTTC
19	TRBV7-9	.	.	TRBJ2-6	CASSANRGGDEGGANVLTF	TGTGCCAGCAGCGCAAACAGGGGAGGAGATGAAGGTGGGGCCAACGTCCTGACTTTC
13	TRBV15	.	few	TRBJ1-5	CATSPTGDQPQHF	TGTGCCACCAGTCCGACAGGCGATCAGCCCCAGCATTTT
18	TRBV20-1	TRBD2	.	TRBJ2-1	CSARRGLAGGPTYNEQFF	TGCAGTGCTAGAAGGGGGCTAGCGGGGGGGCCCACCTACAATGAGCAGTTCTTC
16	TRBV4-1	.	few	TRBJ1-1	CASSLRSRTVNTEAFF	TGCGCCAGCAGCCTGAGAAGCCGGACAGTGAACACTGAAGCTTTCTTT
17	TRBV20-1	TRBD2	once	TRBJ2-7	CSARGNLVAGGSYEQYF	TGCAGTGCTAGAGGAAACTTGGTAGCGGGGGGCTCCTACGAGCAGTACTTC
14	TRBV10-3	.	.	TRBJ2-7	CAILVDGANHEQYF	TGTGCCATTCTAGTTGACGGGGCTAACCACGAGCAGTACTTC
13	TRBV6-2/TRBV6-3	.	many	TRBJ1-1	CASSYLRNTEAFF	TGTGCCAGCAGTTACCTAAGGAACACTGAAGCTTTCTTT
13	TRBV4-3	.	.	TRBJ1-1	CASSHLKNTEAFF	TGCGCCAGCAGCCACCTCAAGAACACTGAAGCTTTCTTT
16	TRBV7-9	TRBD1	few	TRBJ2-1	CASSPYGTGNHDEQFF	TGTGCCAGCAGCCCCTACGGGACAGGGAATCATGATGAGCAGTTCTTC